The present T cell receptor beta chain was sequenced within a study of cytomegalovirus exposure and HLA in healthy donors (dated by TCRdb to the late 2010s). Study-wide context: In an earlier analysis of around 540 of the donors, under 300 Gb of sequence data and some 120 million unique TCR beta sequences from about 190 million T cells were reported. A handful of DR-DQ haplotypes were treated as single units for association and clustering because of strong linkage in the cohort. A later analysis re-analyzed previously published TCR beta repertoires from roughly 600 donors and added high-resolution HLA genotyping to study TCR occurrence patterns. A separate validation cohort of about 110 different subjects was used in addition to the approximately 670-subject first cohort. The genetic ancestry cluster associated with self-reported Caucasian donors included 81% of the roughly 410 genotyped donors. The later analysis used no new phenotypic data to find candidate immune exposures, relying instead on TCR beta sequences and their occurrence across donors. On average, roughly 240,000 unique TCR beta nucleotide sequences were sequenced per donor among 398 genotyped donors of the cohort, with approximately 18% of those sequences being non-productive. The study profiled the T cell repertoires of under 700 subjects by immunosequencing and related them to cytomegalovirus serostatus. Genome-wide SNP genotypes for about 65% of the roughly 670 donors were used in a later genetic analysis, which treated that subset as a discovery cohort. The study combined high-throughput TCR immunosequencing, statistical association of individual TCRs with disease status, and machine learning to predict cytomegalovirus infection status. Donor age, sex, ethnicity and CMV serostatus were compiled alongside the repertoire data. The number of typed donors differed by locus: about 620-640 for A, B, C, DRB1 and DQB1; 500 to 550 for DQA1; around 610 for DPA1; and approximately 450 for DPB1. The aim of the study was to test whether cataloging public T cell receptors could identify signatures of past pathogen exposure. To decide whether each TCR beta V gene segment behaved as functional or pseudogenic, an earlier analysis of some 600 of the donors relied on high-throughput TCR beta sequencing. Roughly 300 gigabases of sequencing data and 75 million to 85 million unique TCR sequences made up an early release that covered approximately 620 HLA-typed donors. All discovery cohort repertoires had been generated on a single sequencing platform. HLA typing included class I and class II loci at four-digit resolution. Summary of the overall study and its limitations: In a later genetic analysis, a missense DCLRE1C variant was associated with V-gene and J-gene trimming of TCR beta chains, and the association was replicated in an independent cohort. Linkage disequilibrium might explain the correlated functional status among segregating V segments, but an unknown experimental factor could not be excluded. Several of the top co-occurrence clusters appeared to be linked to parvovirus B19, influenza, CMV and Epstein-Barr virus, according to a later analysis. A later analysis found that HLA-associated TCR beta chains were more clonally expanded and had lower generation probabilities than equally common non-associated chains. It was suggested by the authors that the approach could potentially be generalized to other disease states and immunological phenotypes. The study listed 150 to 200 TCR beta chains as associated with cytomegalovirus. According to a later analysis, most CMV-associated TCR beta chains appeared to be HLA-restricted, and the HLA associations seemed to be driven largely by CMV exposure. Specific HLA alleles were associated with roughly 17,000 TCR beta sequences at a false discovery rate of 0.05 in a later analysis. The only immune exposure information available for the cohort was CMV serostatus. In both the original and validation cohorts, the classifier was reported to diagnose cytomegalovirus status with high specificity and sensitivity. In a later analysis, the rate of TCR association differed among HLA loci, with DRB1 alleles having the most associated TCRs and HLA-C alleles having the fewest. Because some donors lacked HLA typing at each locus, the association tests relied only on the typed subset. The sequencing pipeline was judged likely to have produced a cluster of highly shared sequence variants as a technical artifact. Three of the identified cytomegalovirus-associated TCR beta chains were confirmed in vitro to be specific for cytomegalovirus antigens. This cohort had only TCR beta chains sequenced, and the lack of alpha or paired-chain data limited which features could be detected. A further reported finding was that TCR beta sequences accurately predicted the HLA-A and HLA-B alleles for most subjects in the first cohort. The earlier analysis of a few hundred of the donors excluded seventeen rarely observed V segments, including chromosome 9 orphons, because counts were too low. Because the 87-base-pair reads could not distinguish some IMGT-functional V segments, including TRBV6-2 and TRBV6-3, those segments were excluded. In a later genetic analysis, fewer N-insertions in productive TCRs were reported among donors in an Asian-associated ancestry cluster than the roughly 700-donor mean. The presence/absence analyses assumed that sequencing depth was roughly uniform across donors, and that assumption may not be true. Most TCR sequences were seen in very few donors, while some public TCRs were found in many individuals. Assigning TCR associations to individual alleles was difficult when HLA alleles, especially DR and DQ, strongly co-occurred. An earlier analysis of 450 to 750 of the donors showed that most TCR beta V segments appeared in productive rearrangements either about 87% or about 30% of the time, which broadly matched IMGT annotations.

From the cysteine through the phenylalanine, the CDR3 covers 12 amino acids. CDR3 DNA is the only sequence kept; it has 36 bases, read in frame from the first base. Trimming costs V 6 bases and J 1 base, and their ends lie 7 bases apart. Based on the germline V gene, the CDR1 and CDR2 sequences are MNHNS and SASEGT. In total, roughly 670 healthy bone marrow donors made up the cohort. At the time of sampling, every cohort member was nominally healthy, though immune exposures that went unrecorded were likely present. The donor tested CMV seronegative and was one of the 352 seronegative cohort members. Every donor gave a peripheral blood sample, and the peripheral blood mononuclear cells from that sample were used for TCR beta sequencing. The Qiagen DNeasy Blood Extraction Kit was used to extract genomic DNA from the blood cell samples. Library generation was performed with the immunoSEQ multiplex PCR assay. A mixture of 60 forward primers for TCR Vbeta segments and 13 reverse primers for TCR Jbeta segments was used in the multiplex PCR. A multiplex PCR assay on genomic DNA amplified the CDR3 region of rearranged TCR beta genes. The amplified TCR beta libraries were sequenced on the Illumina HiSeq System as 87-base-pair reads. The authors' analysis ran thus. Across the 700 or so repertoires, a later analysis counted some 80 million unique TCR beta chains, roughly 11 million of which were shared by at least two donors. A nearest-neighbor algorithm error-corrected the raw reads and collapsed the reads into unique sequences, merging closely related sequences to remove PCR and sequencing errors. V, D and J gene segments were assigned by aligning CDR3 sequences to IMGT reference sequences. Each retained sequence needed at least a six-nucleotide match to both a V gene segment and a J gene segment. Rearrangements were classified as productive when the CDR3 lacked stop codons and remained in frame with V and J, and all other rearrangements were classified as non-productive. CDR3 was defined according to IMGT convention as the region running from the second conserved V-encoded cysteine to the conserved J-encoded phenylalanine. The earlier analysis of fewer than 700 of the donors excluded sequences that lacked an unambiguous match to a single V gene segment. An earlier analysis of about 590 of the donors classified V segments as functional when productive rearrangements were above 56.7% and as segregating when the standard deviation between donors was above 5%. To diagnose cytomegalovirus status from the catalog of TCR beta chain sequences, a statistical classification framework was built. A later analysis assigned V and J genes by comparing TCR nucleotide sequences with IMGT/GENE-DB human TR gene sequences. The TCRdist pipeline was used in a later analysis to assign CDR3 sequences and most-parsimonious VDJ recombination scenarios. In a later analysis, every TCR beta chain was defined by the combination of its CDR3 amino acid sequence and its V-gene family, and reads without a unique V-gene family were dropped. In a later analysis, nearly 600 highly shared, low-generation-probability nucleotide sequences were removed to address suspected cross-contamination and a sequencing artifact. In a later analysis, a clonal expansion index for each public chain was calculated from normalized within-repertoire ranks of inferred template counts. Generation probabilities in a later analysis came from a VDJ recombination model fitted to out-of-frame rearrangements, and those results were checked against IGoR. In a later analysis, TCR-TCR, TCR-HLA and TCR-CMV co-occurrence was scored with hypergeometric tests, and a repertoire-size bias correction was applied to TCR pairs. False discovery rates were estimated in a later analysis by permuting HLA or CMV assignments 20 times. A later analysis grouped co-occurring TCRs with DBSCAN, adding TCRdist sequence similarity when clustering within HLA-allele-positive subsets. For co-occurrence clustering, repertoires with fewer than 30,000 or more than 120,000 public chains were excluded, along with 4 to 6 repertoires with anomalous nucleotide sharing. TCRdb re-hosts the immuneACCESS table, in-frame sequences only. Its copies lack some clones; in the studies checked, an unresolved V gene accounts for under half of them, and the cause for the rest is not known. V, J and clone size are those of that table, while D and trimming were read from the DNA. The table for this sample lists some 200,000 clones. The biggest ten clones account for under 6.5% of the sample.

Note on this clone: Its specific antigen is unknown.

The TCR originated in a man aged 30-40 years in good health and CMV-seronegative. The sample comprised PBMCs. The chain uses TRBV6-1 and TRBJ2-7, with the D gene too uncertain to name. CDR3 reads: CASSPESYEQYF. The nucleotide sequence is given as TGTGCCAGCAGCCCGGAGTCCTACGAGCAGTACTTC.